The source of this T cell receptor beta chain is a study of blood T cell repertoires in COVID-19. At the level of the study: The origin of the acute and convalescent COVID-19 samples was the United States, Italy and Spain.

Original processing notes: Amplification from reference gene primers served as the basis for estimated nucleated cell counts. Profiled with immunoSEQ multiplex PCR; TCRdb holds only in-frame clones, not every one. V and J calls and clone size follow that table, whereas D and trimming were derived from the DNA. Among about 120,000 clones listed, approximately 87% were seen once. CDR1 is MNHEY and CDR2 is SVGAGI in the germline V gene. The CDR3 spans 14 residues. With 4 bases removed from V and 4 bases from J, the gap between germline ends came to 13 bases. Sample: peripheral blood. The sequence was collected from a man younger than 45 with acute or convalescent COVID-19. The chain couples TRBV6-5 to TRBJ1-1; tentative D call: TRBD1 (6 bases). CDR3 region: CASSLQGVVTEAFF. In DNA, the CDR3 is TGTGCCAGCAGTTTACAGGGTGTAGTCACTGAAGCTTTCTTT.